These 27 T cell receptor beta chains were all obtained from the same sample, sequenced in a study of human T cells and chemical hapten exposure. Documented time point: healthy volunteer bleed at 6 weeks. Unfractionated whole blood yielded total RNA. TCRdb recomputed calls from the RACE reads with MiXCR, one row per CDR3 protein. The sample carries tens of thousands of distinct CDR3 sequences, 5.5% recorded once. Material for sequencing was whole blood. These TCRs come from a human donor in good health. Some clones in this sample may be carry-over from other donors' samples.

This clonotype was seen more than once but under ten times. The chain has TRBV6-5 and TRBJ1-5; D is unresolved. Germline V gene lookup returns CDR1 MNHEY and CDR2 SVGAGI. V lost 2 bases, J lost 1 base, and 9 bases lay in between. The CDR3 is 15 amino acids. The CDR3, as DNA: TGTGCCAGCAGTTACGGACCCAGCAGCAATCAGCCCCAGCATTTT. It specifies CASSYGPSSNQPQHF.

The genes are TRBV10-3 and TRBJ1-3; the D is unclear. The V and J ends lost 2 bases and 3 bases respectively, with 8 bases between them. This CDR3 has 14 residues. Germline CDR1 and CDR2: ENHRY and SYGVKD. CDR3 sequence reads: CAISEGQIGNTIYF. The CDR3 DNA sequence: TGTGCCATCAGTGAGGGGCAGATTGGAAACACCATATATTTT.

This clonotype was seen ten or more times. The V and J genes are TRBV20-1 and TRBJ2-1; D is perhaps TRBD2 (6 bases). V was pared by 0 bases and J by 0 bases, with 15 bases between. CDR1 DFQATT and CDR2 SNEGSKA come from the germline V gene (reference sequence). The CDR3 length is 17 residues. The CDR3 sequence is CSARDGVAEDSYNEQFF. DNA of the CDR3: TGCAGTGCTAGAGATGGGGTAGCGGAGGACTCCTACAATGAGCAGTTCTTC.

In this sample, this clonotype turned up many times. The rearrangement uses TRBV7-2 and TRBJ1-5; no clear D gene. This CDR3 is built from 15 residues. Trimming stripped 5 bases from V and 0 bases from J, with 11 bases between. Germline CDR1 reads SGHTA; CDR2 reads FQGNSA. DNA of the CDR3: TGTGCCAGCAGCACCGGCGCGCATAGCAATCAGCCCCAGCATTTT. It yields the protein CASSTGAHSNQPQHF.

This clonotype was seen many times. The CDR3 spells CASSRGLNTGELFF. The CDR3 coding sequence is TGTGCCAGCAGCCGGGGGCTCAACACCGGGGAGCTGTTTTTT. This chain links TRBV28 with TRBJ2-2; the D gene could be TRBD1 or TRBD2 (6 bases each). The CDR3 extends over 14 amino acids. V was cut by 6 bases and J by 2 bases, with 10 bases left in between. Germline V lookup: CDR1 MDHEN, CDR2 SYDVKM.

Of note for this clonotype: A much larger clone is a single base away; this may be a read error. The V call is TRBV11-2, the J call TRBJ2-3; D remains ambiguous. The CDR3 runs 14 residues. Germline CDR1 and CDR2: SGHAT and FQNNGV. The CDR3 region is CASSLLRPTDTQNF. The CDR3 DNA sequence: TGTGCCAGCAGCTTACTACGACCCACAGATACGCAGAATTTT.

This clonotype occurred many times. The V call is TRBV5-1, the J call TRBJ2-1; D perhaps matches TRBD1 (5 bases). This CDR3 contains 16 residues. The germline V gene has CDR1 SGHRS and CDR2 YFSETQ. With 0 bases removed from V and 0 bases from J, the gap between germline ends came to 10 bases. CDR3 in DNA: TGCGCCAGCAGCTTGGGGGGCAGGGCCTCCTACAATGAGCAGTTCTTC. This sequence encodes CASSLGGRASYNEQFF.

This clonotype was recorded many times. This rearrangement joins TRBV5-1 to TRBJ1-2; D is unresolved. V was pared by 0 bases and J by 4 bases, with 10 bases between. Per the germline V gene, CDR1 is SGHRS and CDR2 is YFSETQ. The CDR3 length is 14 residues. Here the CDR3 DNA reads TGCGCCAGCAGCTTGGTCACAGCAGGCTATGGCTACACCTTC. Its protein product is CASSLVTAGYGYTF.

This clonotype was seen at least ten times. This chain uses TRBV30 with TRBJ2-7; weak D call: TRBD1 (6 bases). The germline V gene encodes CDR1 GTSNPN and CDR2 SVGIG (reference sequence). V lost 8 bases and J 3 bases, leaving 14 bases between the germline ends. This CDR3 is 12 amino acids long. The CDR3 region has the DNA TGTGCCAGAAGCCGGGACAACTACGAGCAGTACTTC. Its protein is CARSRDNYEQYF.

This clonotype rates as medium-sized (0.01 to 0.1%). The V call is TRBV20-1, the J call TRBJ2-5; 12 nucleotides align to TRBD2. Germline V gene data show CDR1 as DFQATT and CDR2 as SNEGSKA (reference sequence). The CDR3 has 17 residues. The CDR3 loop reads CSLLRLAGGGPQETQYF. The CDR3 region has the DNA TGCTCGCTACTAAGGCTAGCGGGAGGGGGCCCCCAAGAGACCCAGTACTTC.

This sequence joins TRBV5-4 and TRBJ2-4; TRBD2 matches at 11 bases. Germline CDR1 is SGHNT and CDR2 is YYREEE (reference sequence). The V segment lost 1 base and the J segment 8 bases; nucleotides outside the gene matches: 11. The CDR3 has 17 amino acids. Here the CDR3 DNA reads TGTGCCAGCAGCTTGACTAGCGGGAGCTCGTCGGTGGACATTCAGTACTTC. It yields the protein CASSLTSGSSSVDIQYF. Combining the CDR3 with reference TRBV5-4 and TRBJ2-4 gives the whole variable domain ETGVTQSPTHLIKTRGQQVTLRCSSQSGHNTVSWYQQALGQGPQFIFQYYREEENGRGNFPPRFSGLQFPNYSSELNVNALELDDSALYLCASSLTSGSSSVDIQYFGAGTRLSVL.

This clonotype is medium-sized by share. J is TRBJ2-7 and V is TRBV20-1; 7 positions match TRBD1. The CDR3 is made up of 14 amino acids. With V trimmed by 0 bases and J by 0 bases, 2 bases remained unmatched. The germline V gene encodes CDR1 DFQATT and CDR2 SNEGSKA (reference sequence). The CDR3 bases are TGCAGTGCTAGAGAGGGGACAGCCTCCTACGAGCAGTACTTC. It translates to CSAREGTASYEQYF.

This clonotype came up many times. The junction differs from germline at one of its ends, possibly a read error. This sequence joins TRBV5-1 and TRBJ1-1, with TRBD1 identical over 7 bases. CDR1 is SGHRS and CDR2 is YFSETQ in the germline V gene. The CDR3 covers 13 residues. The CDR3 sequence: CASSLEEGQQASF. In DNA, the CDR3 is TGCGCCAGCAGCTTGGAGGAGGGACAGCAGGCGTCCTTT.

This clonotype appeared many times. The chain has TRBV28 and TRBJ1-1; D gene unclear. The CDR3 spans 14 residues. Trimming shortened V by 5 bases and J by 2 bases, and 12 bases separated the two germline ends. CDR1 MDHEN and CDR2 SYDVKM come from the germline V gene. In DNA form, the CDR3 reads TGTGCCAGCAGTACGCCAGGAGGAAACACTGAAGCTTTCTTT. This encodes CASSTPGGNTEAFF.

This clonotype has ten or more counts. The genes are TRBV5-1 and TRBJ2-1; D is perhaps TRBD1 (8 bases). CDR1 is SGHRS and CDR2 is YFSETQ in the germline V gene. The germline V and J ends were trimmed by 4 bases and 8 bases, with 16 bases remaining between them. This CDR3 has 14 amino acids. The CDR3 loop is CASSPGQGGDEQFF. The CDR3, as DNA: TGCGCCAGCAGCCCCGGACAGGGAGGGGATGAGCAGTTCTTC.

This clonotype appeared many times. This chain uses TRBV18 with TRBJ2-3; possibly TRBD1 for D (6 bases). The CDR3 covers 16 residues. The germline V gene encodes CDR1 KGHSH and CDR2 LQKENI. The germline V and J ends were trimmed by 5 bases and 0 bases, with 15 bases remaining between them. Here the CDR3 reads CASSLVVDRSTDTQYF. In nucleotides, the CDR3 is TGTGCCAGCTCATTGGTTGTGGACAGAAGCACAGATACGCAGTATTTT.

The sample holds many counts of this clonotype. The CDR3 nucleotides read TGTGCCAGCAGTTTTCCCCGAACCGGGACTCTCTACAATGAGCAGTTCTTC. Protein product: CASSFPRTGTLYNEQFF. This rearrangement joins TRBV27 to TRBJ2-1; D perhaps matches TRBD2 (6 bases). The CDR3 consists of 17 residues. Germline V gene data show CDR1 as MNHEY and CDR2 as SMNVEV (reference sequence). V was trimmed by 3 bases and J by 3 bases, leaving 18 bases between them.

A few counts support this clonotype. J is TRBJ1-5 and V is TRBV19; TRBD1 matches at 9 bases. V trimming: 4 bases; J trimming: 0 bases; junction bases outside the gene matches: 7. The CDR3 is made up of 17 amino acids. CDR1 and CDR2 (germline): LNHDA, SQIVND (reference sequence). CDR3 in amino acids: CASSTGTGFVSNQPQHF. CDR3 nucleotides: TGTGCCAGTAGTACCGGGACAGGGTTTGTTAGCAATCAGCCCCAGCATTTT.

This clonotype was observed a handful of times. The chain employs TRBV27 and TRBJ2-7; no reliable D call. This CDR3 spans 12 amino acids. V shed 6 bases and J shed 2 bases, with 8 bases lying between them. Germline V gene lookup returns CDR1 MNHEY and CDR2 SMNVEV (reference sequence). CDR3 DNA: TGTGCCAGCAGATCCCGTACCTACGAGCAGTACTTC. Protein sequence: CASRSRTYEQYF.

In its sample, this clonotype was seen many times. V gene TRBV29-1 combines with J gene TRBJ2-7, with TRBD2 as a possible D gene (5 bases). CDR3 length equals 13 residues. CDR1 is SQVTM, CDR2 ANQGSEA, per germline. Between the trimmed V and J ends, which lost 4 bases and 5 bases, there was a span of 15 bases. As DNA, the CDR3 is TGCAGCGTTGGCTGGATAGCCGGGAACGAGCAGTACTTC. Its protein product is CSVGWIAGNEQYF.

The rearrangement joins TRBV29-1 to TRBJ1-5, with 7 bases lining up with TRBD1. Germline trimming cut 6 bases from V and 6 bases from J; bases unmatched to any gene: 5. Germline lookup yields CDR1 SQVTM and CDR2 ANQGSEA. CDR3 size: 12 residues. For the CDR3, the DNA is TGCAGCGTGAGGCAGGGGGGTCAGCCCCAGCATTTT. This encodes CSVRQGGQPQHF.

A few counts support this clonotype. This chain joins TRBV6-1 and TRBJ1-1; tentative D call: TRBD1 (5 bases). Germline-derived CDR1 and CDR2 are MNHNS and SASEGT. CDR3 length: 14 residues. Trimming left V 2 bases short and J 0 bases short, with 7 bases between. CDR3 sequence (DNA): TGTGCCAGCAGTGAACAGGGCCTGAACACTGAAGCTTTCTTT. Translating gives CASSEQGLNTEAFF.

This clonotype has a count of ten or more. V gene TRBV5-1 combines with J gene TRBJ2-2, with D possibly being TRBD2 (5 bases). V dropped 2 bases and J dropped 2 bases, with 7 bases sitting between them. From germline, CDR1 is SGHRS and CDR2 YFSETQ. The CDR3 has 14 residues. The CDR3 region is CASSLGGNTGELFF. The CDR3 region has the DNA TGCGCCAGCAGCTTAGGAGGCAACACCGGGGAGCTGTTTTTT.

This clonotype was recorded at least ten times. The rearrangement joins TRBV28 to TRBJ2-1; perhaps TRBD2 as D (6 bases). V was shortened by 10 bases and J by 2 bases, with 15 bases between the two germline ends. Germline V gene sequence: CDR1 MDHEN, CDR2 SYDVKM. This CDR3 comprises 14 residues. This CDR3 reads CATRLGGTYNEQFF. CDR3 DNA: TGTGCCACTCGGCTGGGGGGAACCTACAATGAGCAGTTCTTC.

This clonotype was detected many times. The rearrangement uses TRBV5-1 and TRBJ2-3; D is ambiguous. This CDR3 contains 12 residues. The V gene lost 5 bases and the J gene lost 0 bases, with 4 bases spanning the gap. Germline V lookup: CDR1 SGHRS, CDR2 YFSETQ. The CDR3 region is CASRISTDTQYF. CDR3 coding DNA: TGCGCCAGCAGGATAAGCACAGATACGCAGTATTTT.

This clonotype was counted ten times or more. The chain links TRBV24-1 to TRBJ2-3, with a weak D call TRBD2 (6 bases). CDR3 length equals 15 residues. Germline CDR1 and CDR2: KGHDR and SFDVKD. V shed 4 bases and J shed 0 bases, with 10 bases lying between them. This CDR3 is CATSETGLSTDTQYF. The CDR3 DNA is TGTGCCACCAGTGAGACGGGACTTAGCACAGATACGCAGTATTTT.

At least ten counts were recorded for this clonotype. The V call is TRBV5-1, the J call TRBJ2-7; D perhaps matches TRBD1 (5 bases). V was shortened by 1 base and J by 0 bases, with 8 bases between the two germline ends. The CDR3 loop spans 14 amino acids. CDR1 is SGHRS, CDR2 YFSETQ, per germline. This CDR3 is CASSLMQGSYEQYF. Here the CDR3 DNA reads TGCGCCAGCAGCTTGATGCAGGGCTCCTACGAGCAGTACTTC.